The 13 T cell receptor beta chains below all came from one sample that was sequenced in a study of T-cell reconstitution after alpha-beta-depleted transplantation in children. The TCRbeta library incorporated unique molecular identifiers. TCRdb recomputed calls from the PCR reads with MiXCR, one row per CDR3 protein. Here the sample spans over 400,000 distinct CDR3 sequences, about 45% being singletons. The specimen was PBMCs, collected before TCRalphabeta/CD19-depleted stem cell transplant. Receptors were obtained from a girl aged 2 to 10 with aplastic anemia, due to receive a stem cell transplant.

The chain recombines TRBV6-2 or TRBV6-3 with TRBJ2-1; 16 nucleotides match TRBD2. This CDR3 is built from 21 residues. The V gene's germline CDR1 is MNHEY and CDR2 SVGEGT. The V and J ends lost 7 bases and 7 bases, in that order; junction bases with no gene match: 22. The CDR3 DNA reads TGTGCCAGCACCCCTTTGGGTCCGGGACTAGCGGGAGGGCCTCTAGGGAATGAGCAGTTCTTC. Its translation: CASTPLGPGLAGGPLGNEQFF.

The chain joins TRBV9 to TRBJ2-2, with D tentatively TRBD2 (6 bases). Germline-derived CDR1 and CDR2 are SGDLS and YYNGEE. The length of the CDR3 is 17 residues. The V end lost 0 bases, the J end lost 1 base, and 13 bases lay between the germline ends. CDR3 amino acids: CASSVGGGTGNTGELFF. Here the CDR3 DNA reads TGTGCCAGCAGCGTAGGAGGAGGGACGGGGAACACCGGGGAGCTGTTTTTT.

The V call is TRBV7-3, the J call TRBJ2-3; TRBD1 aligns across 10 bases. V was pared by 3 bases and J by 4 bases, with 7 bases of the junction left unmatched. The CDR3 runs 16 residues. Germline CDR1 and CDR2: SGHTA and FQGTGA. CDR3 coding DNA: TGTGCCAGCAGCTTTCCGGGACAGGGGACGGCAGATACGCAGTATTTT. It yields the protein CASSFPGQGTADTQYF.

V and J are TRBV7-6 and TRBJ2-7, with D hard to call. This CDR3 region has 13 residues. Trimming took off 1 base at V and 5 bases at J, with 9 bases between the two ends. CDR1 SGHVS and CDR2 FNYEAQ come from the germline V gene. The DNA for the CDR3 is TGTGCCAGCAGCTTAGGTGTCCCGCACGAGCAGTACTTC. It specifies CASSLGVPHEQYF.

This chain connects TRBV5-1 to TRBJ2-3, with 11 bases that match TRBD2. Germline-derived CDR1 and CDR2 are SGHRS and YFSETQ. The CDR3 length is 17 residues. Unmatched junction bases numbered 11, after V lost 1 base and J lost 7 bases. CDR3 residues: CASSLRASGGTMNTQYF. DNA for the CDR3: TGCGCCAGCAGCTTGAGGGCTAGCGGGGGGACGATGAATACGCAGTATTTT.

This clonotype was found a few times. V and J are TRBV12-5 and TRBJ2-1, with 8 bases matching TRBD2. V shed 0 bases and J 4 bases; nucleotides not matched to a gene: 11. CDR1 is LGHNT and CDR2 is FRNRAP in the germline V gene. The CDR3 spans 18 residues. The CDR3 loop reads CASGLVLVGRALYNEQFF. The CDR3 DNA is TGTGCTAGTGGTTTGGTACTGGTCGGGAGGGCCCTATACAATGAGCAGTTCTTC.

This clonotype was seen many times. The chain joins TRBV12-3 or TRBV12-4 to TRBJ2-5; the D gene is possibly TRBD2 (5 bases). V lost 2 bases and J lost 4, with 14 bases in between. The CDR3 has 15 residues. The CDR3: CASSLSGLGVETQYF. The CDR3 nucleotides read TGTGCCAGCAGTTTATCGGGCCTCGGGGTAGAGACCCAGTACTTC.

V usage is TRBV20-1 and J usage is TRBJ1-2, with 9 bases identical to TRBD1. Germline V CDR1 and CDR2: DFQATT, SNEGSKA (reference sequence). The trim removed 5 bases at V and 3 bases at J, leaving 1 base unmatched. This CDR3 contains 12 residues. CDR3 in DNA: TGCAGTGCTGGGGACAGGGACTATGGCTACACCTTC. Protein sequence: CSAGDRDYGYTF.

This rearrangement joins TRBV12-3 or TRBV12-4 to TRBJ2-1, with 9 bases matching TRBD1. This CDR3 comprises 15 residues. V gave up 4 bases and J gave up 8 bases; unmatched junction bases: 9. In DNA, the CDR3 is TGTGCCAGCAGTTCCCCGGGACAGGGTTATGATGAGCAGTTCTTC. Protein product: CASSSPGQGYDEQFF.

This clonotype appeared a few times. CDR3 region: CASSSNGSPTDTQYF. DNA for the CDR3: TGTGCCAGCAGTTCCAACGGGAGCCCCACAGATACGCAGTATTTT. This chain connects TRBV28 to TRBJ2-3; D might be TRBD2 (6 bases). Germline CDR1 MDHEN, CDR2 SYDVKM. Trimming removed 4 bases at V and 2 bases at J, with 13 bases between. The CDR3 loop spans 15 amino acids.

This chain connects TRBV5-1 to TRBJ2-1, with D possibly called TRBD1 or TRBD2 (5 bases each). The V gene's germline CDR1 is SGHRS and CDR2 YFSETQ. The length of the CDR3 is 14 residues. V lost 2 bases to trimming and J lost 7 bases, with 13 bases between them. DNA of the CDR3: TGCGCCAGCAGCTTAATTCCAGGGAGAAATGAGCAGTTCTTC. Translating it yields CASSLIPGRNEQFF.

The V gene is TRBV6-5, the J gene TRBJ2-5; 11 bases are shared with TRBD2. This CDR3 region has 17 residues. V was clipped by 2 bases and J by 4 bases; unmatched bases: 9. Germline V gene sequence: CDR1 MNHEY, CDR2 SVGAGI. DNA for the CDR3: TGTGCCAGCAGTTACAGCCCCGGACTAGCGGGCGTAGAGACCCAGTACTTC. As protein: CASSYSPGLAGVETQYF.

This clonotype showed up many times. The V call is TRBV7-3, the J call TRBJ2-6; 8 bases align to TRBD1. The CDR3 is 17 amino acids. Germline CDR1 is SGHTA and CDR2 is FQGTGA. V gave up 4 bases and J gave up 1 base; unmatched junction bases: 6. The CDR3 protein is CASSSRGQTSGANVLTF. CDR3 DNA: TGTGCCAGCAGCTCCAGGGGGCAAACATCTGGGGCCAACGTCCTGACTTTC.